This TCR beta chain emerged from a study of T cells in Graves' hyperthyroidism and ophthalmopathy. This CDR3 is built from 15 residues. The V and J ends lost 8 bases and 7 bases respectively, with 18 bases between them. Germline assignment: CDR1 LGHDT and CDR2 YNNKEL (reference sequence). Findings of the study overall: The model made its ophthalmopathy prediction, and onset followed a median approximately 6 months later. Using 13 V-J features, a model discriminated ophthalmopathy from stable hyperthyroidism.

Every diagnosis used clinical symptoms, serum thyroxine and TRAb, thyroid ultrasound and orbital computed tomography. RNA transcripts were the template for amplifying TCR beta CDR3 regions. The HTBI primer set was used in a first-round RT-PCR of the TCR CDR3. TCRdb ran MiXCR on the multiplex PCR reads and lists one entry per CDR3 protein. There are 550,000 to 600,000 distinct CDR3 sequences in the sample; about 43% occur only once, and around 17% lies in the top ten. Notes on this clonotype: Its cognate antigen is unknown.

V usage is TRBV3-1 and J usage is TRBJ1-6, with D possibly being TRBD1 (6 bases). The source material was peripheral blood or thyroid tissue (not recorded which). This clonotype was sampled from an adult woman with Graves' disease, either hyperthyroidism or ophthalmopathy (not recorded which). The CDR3 DNA reads as TGTGCCAGCGGACCGCCGACAGGTCGCAATTCACCCCTCCACTTT. It codes for CASGPPTGRNSPLHF. Combining the CDR3 with reference TRBV3-1 and TRBJ1-6 gives the whole variable domain DTAVSQTPKYLVTQMGNDKSIKCEQNLGHDTMYWYKQDSKKFLKIMFSYNNKELIINETVPNRFSPKSPDKAHLNLHINSLELGDSAVYFCASGPPTGRNSPLHFGNGTRLTVT.